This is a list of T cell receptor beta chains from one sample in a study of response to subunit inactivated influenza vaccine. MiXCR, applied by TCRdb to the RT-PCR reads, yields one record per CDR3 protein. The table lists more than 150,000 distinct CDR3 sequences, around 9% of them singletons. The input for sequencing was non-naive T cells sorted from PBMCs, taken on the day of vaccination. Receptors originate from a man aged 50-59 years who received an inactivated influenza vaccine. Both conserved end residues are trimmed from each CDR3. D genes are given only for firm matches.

CDR3: ASSFDRDYTVSYEQY
J: TRBJ2-7
V: TRBV7-2
D: NA

CDR3: ASSVNRYYEQY
J: TRBJ2-7
V: TRBV12-3/TRBV12-4
D: NA

CDR3: ASSLRHNYEQY
J: TRBJ2-7
V: TRBV12-3/TRBV12-4
D: NA

CDR3: ASSLDHEQY
J: TRBJ2-7
V: TRBV5-5
D: NA

CDR3: ASSYGTSGGTDTQY
J: TRBJ2-3
V: TRBV6-4
D: TRBD2

CDR3: ASRAGGSSTDTQY
J: TRBJ2-3
V: TRBV12-3/TRBV12-4
D: TRBD2

CDR3: SAILLAGGRESYEQY
J: TRBJ2-7
V: TRBV20-1
D: TRBD2

CDR3: ASSAGLAGGSYEQY
J: TRBJ2-7
V: TRBV6-2/TRBV6-3
D: TRBD2

CDR3: ASSLGQPYQPQH
J: TRBJ1-5
V: TRBV19
D: TRBD1

CDR3: ASSRGSRRSNEKLF
J: TRBJ1-4
V: TRBV4-3
D: NA

CDR3: ASSPGRQSYEQY
J: TRBJ2-7
V: TRBV18
D: NA

CDR3: ASSQRLAGGFGVVETQY
J: TRBJ2-5
V: TRBV4-2
D: TRBD2

CDR3: AGWGRRTSSGNTIY
J: TRBJ1-3
V: TRBV7-6
D: NA

CDR3: ASRAPEVTEAF
J: TRBJ1-1
V: TRBV6-6
D: NA

CDR3: ASSFADRGTDTQY
J: TRBJ2-3
V: TRBV27
D: TRBD1

CDR3: ASRELGQGWSYEQY
J: TRBJ2-7
V: TRBV2
D: TRBD1

CDR3: ASRQHPGPPRGSGETQY
J: TRBJ2-5
V: TRBV11-2
D: TRBD2

CDR3: ASSYHPDGTGELF
J: TRBJ2-2
V: TRBV27
D: NA

CDR3: ASSQERLAGRYEQY
J: TRBJ2-7
V: TRBV4-1
D: TRBD2

CDR3: AAGGINEQF
J: TRBJ2-1
V: TRBV3-1
D: TRBD2

CDR3: ASSAFRTANYGYT
J: TRBJ1-2
V: TRBV2
D: NA

CDR3: ASLYLLAGCSPYNEQF
J: TRBJ2-1
V: TRBV12-1
D: NA

CDR3: AISPGTPAETQY
J: TRBJ2-5
V: TRBV10-3
D: NA

CDR3: ASSEPGGRDTQY
J: TRBJ2-3
V: TRBV2
D: NA

CDR3: ASSKVTGTLITQY
J: TRBJ2-5
V: TRBV11-2
D: NA

CDR3: ASNPTGANTGELF
J: TRBJ2-2
V: TRBV6-1
D: TRBD1

CDR3: ASSSERGETQY
J: TRBJ2-5
V: TRBV5-1
D: NA

CDR3: ASRRGASGDNEQF
J: TRBJ2-1
V: TRBV12-3/TRBV12-4
D: NA

CDR3: ASSYSMGRMEQY
J: TRBJ2-7
V: TRBV6-5
D: NA

CDR3: ASSGQETQY
J: TRBJ2-5
V: TRBV7-2
D: NA

CDR3: ASSLGAEQF
J: TRBJ2-1
V: TRBV12-3/TRBV12-4
D: NA

CDR3: ASSLGTANYGYT
J: TRBJ1-2
V: TRBV12-3/TRBV12-4
D: TRBD1

CDR3: ASSRAGEDEQF
J: TRBJ2-1
V: TRBV4-2
D: TRBD2

CDR3: ASSMQQGYQETQY
J: TRBJ2-5
V: TRBV7-8
D: TRBD1

CDR3: ASSLTLGSYEQY
J: TRBJ2-7
V: TRBV7-2
D: NA

CDR3: ASSRILGQPQH
J: TRBJ1-5
V: TRBV19
D: NA

CDR3: SARVLTSGSLDNEQF
J: TRBJ2-1
V: TRBV20-1
D: TRBD2

CDR3: ASSLPAGGPRETQY
J: TRBJ2-5
V: TRBV23-1
D: TRBD2

CDR3: ASSQDTNQETQY
J: TRBJ2-5
V: TRBV4-3
D: NA

CDR3: ASSPQQGDGNTIY
J: TRBJ1-3
V: TRBV18
D: NA

CDR3: ASSRLAESWNQETQY
J: TRBJ2-5
V: TRBV6-2/TRBV6-3
D: TRBD2

CDR3: ASGLAGDQETQY
J: TRBJ2-5
V: TRBV4-1
D: TRBD2

CDR3: ASSLHRSVTYNEQF
J: TRBJ2-1
V: TRBV6-1
D: NA

CDR3: ASSLGGTGFYEQY
J: TRBJ2-7
V: TRBV28
D: TRBD1

CDR3: ASRLQTGQGQPQH
J: TRBJ1-5
V: TRBV7-2
D: NA

CDR3: ASSLRISGTENQPQH
J: TRBJ1-5
V: TRBV11-3
D: TRBD1

CDR3: ASSLSYSGANVLT
J: TRBJ2-6
V: TRBV2
D: NA

CDR3: ASSQDRGYEQY
J: TRBJ2-7
V: TRBV4-3
D: TRBD1

CDR3: ASSFAGRGGDTEAF
J: TRBJ1-1
V: TRBV12-3/TRBV12-4
D: NA

CDR3: ASRATTTDTQY
J: TRBJ2-3
V: TRBV5-1
D: NA